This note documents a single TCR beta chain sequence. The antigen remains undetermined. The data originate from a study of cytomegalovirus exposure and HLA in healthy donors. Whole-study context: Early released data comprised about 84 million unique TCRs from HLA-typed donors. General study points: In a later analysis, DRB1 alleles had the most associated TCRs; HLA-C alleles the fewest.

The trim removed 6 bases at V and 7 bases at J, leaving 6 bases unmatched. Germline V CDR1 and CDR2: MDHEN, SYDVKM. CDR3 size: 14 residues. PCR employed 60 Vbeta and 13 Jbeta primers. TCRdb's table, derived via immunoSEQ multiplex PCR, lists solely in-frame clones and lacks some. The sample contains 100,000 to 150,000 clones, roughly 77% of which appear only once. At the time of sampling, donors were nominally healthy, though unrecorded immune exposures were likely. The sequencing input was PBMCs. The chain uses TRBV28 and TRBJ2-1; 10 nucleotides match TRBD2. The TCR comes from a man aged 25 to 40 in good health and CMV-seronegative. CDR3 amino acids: CASRQAGGTNEQFF. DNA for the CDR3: TGTGCCAGCAGACAAGCGGGAGGGACGAATGAGCAGTTCTTC.